This T cell receptor (beta chain) stems from a study of metastatic and nonmetastatic thyroid tumors. Study as a whole: Repertoire data that came from the blood and tumor or nodule tissue of malignant and benign thyroid patients were compared.

With MiXCR, TCRdb reprocessed the PCR reads. The sample records 15,000 to 20,000 clones, more than 25% being singletons. This clone was picked up a small number of times. V shed 4 bases, J shed 0 bases, and the junction held 4 bases outside the gene matches. Germline CDR1 is MNHEY and CDR2 is SVGAGI. The CDR3 covers 16 residues. All patients were untreated before thyroid surgery. The TCR sequence derives from a female donor with papillary thyroid cancer or a benign thyroid nodule (not recorded which). Some clones in this sample may be carry-over from other donors' samples. The sequencing sample was made of tumor tissue. The chain uses TRBV6-5 and TRBJ1-3, with TRBD1 identical over 9 bases. The CDR3 spells CASSSGQGHSGNTIYF. CDR3 sequence (DNA): TGTGCCAGCAGTTCCGGACAGGGGCACTCTGGAAACACCATATATTTT.